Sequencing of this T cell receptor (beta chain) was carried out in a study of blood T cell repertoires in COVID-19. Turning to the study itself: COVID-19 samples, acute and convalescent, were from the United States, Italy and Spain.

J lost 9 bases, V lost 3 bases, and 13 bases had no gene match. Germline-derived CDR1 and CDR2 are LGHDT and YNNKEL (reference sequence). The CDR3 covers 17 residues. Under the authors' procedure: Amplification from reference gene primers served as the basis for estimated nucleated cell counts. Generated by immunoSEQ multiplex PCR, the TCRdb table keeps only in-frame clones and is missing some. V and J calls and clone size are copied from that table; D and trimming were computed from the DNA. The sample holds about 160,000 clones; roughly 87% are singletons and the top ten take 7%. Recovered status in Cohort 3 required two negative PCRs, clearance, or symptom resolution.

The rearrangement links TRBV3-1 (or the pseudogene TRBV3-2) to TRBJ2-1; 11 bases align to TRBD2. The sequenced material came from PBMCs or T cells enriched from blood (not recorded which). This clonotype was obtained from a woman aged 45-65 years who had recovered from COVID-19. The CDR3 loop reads CASSQRTPGTSGIEQFF. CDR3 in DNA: TGTGCCAGCAGCCAGAGGACGCCCGGGACTAGCGGAATTGAGCAGTTCTTC.